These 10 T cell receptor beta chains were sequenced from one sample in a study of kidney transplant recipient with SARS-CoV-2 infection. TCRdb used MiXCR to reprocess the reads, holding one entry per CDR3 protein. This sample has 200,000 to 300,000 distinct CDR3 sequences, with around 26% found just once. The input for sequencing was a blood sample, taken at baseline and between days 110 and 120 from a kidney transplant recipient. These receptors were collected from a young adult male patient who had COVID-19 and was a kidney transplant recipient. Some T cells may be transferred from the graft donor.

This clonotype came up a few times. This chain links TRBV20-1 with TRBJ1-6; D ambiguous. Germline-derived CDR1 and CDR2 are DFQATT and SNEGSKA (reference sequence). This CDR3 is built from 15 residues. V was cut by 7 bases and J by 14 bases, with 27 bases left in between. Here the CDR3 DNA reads TGCAGTGGCGTCCCCTACGGTGGGAGCCCCTCTTCCCTCCACTTT. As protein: CSGVPYGGSPSSLHF.

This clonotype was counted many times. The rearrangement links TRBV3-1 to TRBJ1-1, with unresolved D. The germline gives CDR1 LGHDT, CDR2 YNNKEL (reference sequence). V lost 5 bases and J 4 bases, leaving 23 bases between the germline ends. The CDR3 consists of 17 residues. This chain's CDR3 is CASSGQVPISIRTEAFF. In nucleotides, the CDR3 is TGTGCCAGCAGCGGTCAAGTTCCCATTTCAATTCGCACTGAAGCTTTCTTT.

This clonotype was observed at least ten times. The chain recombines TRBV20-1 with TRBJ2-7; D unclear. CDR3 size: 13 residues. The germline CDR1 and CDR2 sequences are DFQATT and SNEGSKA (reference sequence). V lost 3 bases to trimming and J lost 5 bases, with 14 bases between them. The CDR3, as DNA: TGCAGTGCTAGCGTTAGTCTCCTCCACGAGCAGTACTTC. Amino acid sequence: CSASVSLLHEQYF.

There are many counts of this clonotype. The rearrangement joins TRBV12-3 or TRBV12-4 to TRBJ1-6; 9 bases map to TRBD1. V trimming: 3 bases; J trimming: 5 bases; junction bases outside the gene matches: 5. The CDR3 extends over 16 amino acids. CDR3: CASSLGTGSDNSPLHF. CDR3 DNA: TGTGCCAGCAGTTTGGGGACAGGGAGCGATAATTCACCCCTCCACTTT.

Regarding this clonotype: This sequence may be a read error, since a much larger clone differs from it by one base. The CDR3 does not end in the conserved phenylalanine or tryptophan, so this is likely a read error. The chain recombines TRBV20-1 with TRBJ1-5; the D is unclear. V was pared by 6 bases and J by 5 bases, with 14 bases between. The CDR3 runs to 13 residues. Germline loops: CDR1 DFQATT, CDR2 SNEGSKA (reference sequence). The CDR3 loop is CSARGSLYQPQHL. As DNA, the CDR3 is TGCAGTGCCCGGGGTAGCCTCTATCAGCCCCAGCATCTT.

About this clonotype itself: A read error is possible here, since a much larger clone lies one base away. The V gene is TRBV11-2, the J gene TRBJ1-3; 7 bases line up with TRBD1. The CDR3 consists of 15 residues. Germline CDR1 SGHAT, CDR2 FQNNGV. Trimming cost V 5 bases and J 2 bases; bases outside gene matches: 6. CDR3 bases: TGTGCCAGCAGCCAGAACAGGGGTGCTGGAAACACCATATATTTT. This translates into CASSQNRGAGNTIYF.

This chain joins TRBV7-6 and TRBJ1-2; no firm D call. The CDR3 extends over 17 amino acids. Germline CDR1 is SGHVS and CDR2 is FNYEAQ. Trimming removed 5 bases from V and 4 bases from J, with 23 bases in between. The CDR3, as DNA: TGTGCCAGCAGCCAGTATGGTGAATCTCGAAAGACCTATGGCTACACCTTC. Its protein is CASSQYGESRKTYGYTF.

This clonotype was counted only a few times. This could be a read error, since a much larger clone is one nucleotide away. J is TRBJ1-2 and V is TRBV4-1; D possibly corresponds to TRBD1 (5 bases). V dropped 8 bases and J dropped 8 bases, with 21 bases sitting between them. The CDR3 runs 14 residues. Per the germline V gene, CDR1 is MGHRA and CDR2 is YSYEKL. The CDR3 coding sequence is TGCGCCAGCGGCCCTCCCGGGACCGCCTGGGGCTACACCTTC. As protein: CASGPPGTAWGYTF.

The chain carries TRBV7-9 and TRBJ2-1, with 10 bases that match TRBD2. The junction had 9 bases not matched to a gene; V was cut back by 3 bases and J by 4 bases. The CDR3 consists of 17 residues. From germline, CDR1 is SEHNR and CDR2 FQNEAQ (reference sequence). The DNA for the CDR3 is TGTGCCAGCAGCTTTTCCCTCCTAGCGGGAGTATACAATGAGCAGTTCTTC. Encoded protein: CASSFSLLAGVYNEQFF.

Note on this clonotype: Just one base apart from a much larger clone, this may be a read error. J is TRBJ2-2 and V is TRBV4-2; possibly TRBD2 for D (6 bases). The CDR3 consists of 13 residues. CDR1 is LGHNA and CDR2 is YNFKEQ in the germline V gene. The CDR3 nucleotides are TGTGCCAGCAGCCAAAAAAACACCGGGGGGCTGTTTTTT. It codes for CASSQKNTGGLFF.